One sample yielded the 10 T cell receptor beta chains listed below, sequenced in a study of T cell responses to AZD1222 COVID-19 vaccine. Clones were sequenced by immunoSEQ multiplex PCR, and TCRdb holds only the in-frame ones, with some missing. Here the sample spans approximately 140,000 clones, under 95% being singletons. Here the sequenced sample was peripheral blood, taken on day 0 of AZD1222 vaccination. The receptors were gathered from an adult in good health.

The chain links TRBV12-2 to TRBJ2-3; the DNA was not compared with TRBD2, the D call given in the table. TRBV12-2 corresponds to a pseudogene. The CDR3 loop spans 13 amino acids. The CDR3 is CAPAPEGTDTQYF. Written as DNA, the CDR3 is TGTGCACCCGCCCCGGAGGGGACAGATACGCAGTATTTT.

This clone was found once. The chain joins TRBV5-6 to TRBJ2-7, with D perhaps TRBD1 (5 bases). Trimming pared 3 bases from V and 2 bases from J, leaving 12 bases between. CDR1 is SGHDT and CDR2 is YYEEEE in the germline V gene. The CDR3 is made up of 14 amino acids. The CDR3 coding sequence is TGTGCCAGCAGCTCGACAGAAAATACCTACGAGCAGTACTTC. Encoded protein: CASSSTENTYEQYF.

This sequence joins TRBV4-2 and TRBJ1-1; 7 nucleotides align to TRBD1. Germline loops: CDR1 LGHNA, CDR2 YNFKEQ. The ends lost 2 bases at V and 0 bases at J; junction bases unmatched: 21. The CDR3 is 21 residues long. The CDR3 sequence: CASSQQSGTVTSGGMNTEAFF. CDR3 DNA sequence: TGTGCCAGCAGCCAACAATCCGGGACAGTAACCTCTGGGGGGATGAACACTGAAGCTTTCTTT.

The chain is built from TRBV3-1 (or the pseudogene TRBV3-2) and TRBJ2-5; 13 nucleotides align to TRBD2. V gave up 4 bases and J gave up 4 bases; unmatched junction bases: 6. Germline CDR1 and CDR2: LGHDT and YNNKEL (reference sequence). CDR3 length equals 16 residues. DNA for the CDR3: TGTGCCAGCAGCCCCGGACTAGCGGGAGATATAGAGACCCAGTACTTC. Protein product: CASSPGLAGDIETQYF.

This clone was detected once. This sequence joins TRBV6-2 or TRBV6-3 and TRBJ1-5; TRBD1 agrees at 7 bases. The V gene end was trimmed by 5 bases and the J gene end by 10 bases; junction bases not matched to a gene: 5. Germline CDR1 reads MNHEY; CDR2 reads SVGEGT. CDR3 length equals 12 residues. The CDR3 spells CASSMTGIPQHF. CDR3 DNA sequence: TGTGCCAGCAGTATGACAGGGATCCCCCAGCATTTT.

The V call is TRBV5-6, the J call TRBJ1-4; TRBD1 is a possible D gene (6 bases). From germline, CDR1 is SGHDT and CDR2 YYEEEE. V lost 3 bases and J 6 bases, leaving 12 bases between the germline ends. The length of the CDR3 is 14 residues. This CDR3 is CASSYGGQDEKLFF. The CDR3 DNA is TGTGCCAGCAGCTACGGGGGGCAAGATGAAAAACTGTTTTTT.

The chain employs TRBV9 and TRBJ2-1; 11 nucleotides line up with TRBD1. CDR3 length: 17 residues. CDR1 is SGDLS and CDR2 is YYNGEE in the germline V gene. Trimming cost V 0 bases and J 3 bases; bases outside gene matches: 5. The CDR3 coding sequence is TGTGCCAGCAGCGTAGGGACAGGGGGCGAATACTACAATGAGCAGTTCTTC. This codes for CASSVGTGGEYYNEQFF.

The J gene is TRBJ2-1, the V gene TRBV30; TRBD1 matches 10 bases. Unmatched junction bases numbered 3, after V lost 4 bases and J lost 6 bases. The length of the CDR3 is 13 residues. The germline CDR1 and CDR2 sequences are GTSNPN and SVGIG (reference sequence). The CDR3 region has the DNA TGTGCCTGGAAGGGACAGGGGTTCAATGAGCAGTTCTTC. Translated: CAWKGQGFNEQFF.

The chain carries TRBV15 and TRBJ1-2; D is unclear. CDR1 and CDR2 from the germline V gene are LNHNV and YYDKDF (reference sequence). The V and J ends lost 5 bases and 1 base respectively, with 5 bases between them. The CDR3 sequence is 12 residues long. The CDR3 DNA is TGTGCCACCAGCGGTAGTAACTATGGCTACACCTTC. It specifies CATSGSNYGYTF.

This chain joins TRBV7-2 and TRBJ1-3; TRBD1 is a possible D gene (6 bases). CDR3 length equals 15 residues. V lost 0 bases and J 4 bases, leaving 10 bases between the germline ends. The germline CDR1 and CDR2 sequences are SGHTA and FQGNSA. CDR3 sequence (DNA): TGTGCCAGCAGCTTAGCAGGGGGAGCAGGAAACACCATATATTTT. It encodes CASSLAGGAGNTIYF.